This T cell receptor (beta chain) was profiled in a study of blood T cell repertoires in COVID-19. Study details: T cells, B-cell-depleted T cells, or PBMCs provided the cDNA or gDNA that served as material.

Clones were read by immunoSEQ multiplex PCR, and TCRdb kept only the in-frame ones, dropping some. The sample includes 200,000 or so clones, around four fifths seen only once; the top ten take about 5.3%. V lost 4 bases to trimming and J lost 5 bases; unmatched junction nucleotides: 5. Germline V gene sequence: CDR1 PRHDT, CDR2 FYEKMQ (reference sequence). The CDR3 runs 15 residues. Participants spanned ages about 18 to 90 years and resided in 20 to 30 US areas. Participant reports of clinical history set cohort assignment. During the 2 weeks before they entered the study, exposed participants had met someone with a PCR-confirmed or clinician-diagnosed COVID-19 case.

The sequenced sample consisted of PBMCs or T cells enriched from blood (not recorded which). The chain couples TRBV13 to TRBJ2-3; 11 nucleotides line up with TRBD1. This receptor was identified in a woman between 50 and 59 years old who had been exposed to COVID-19. CDR3 coding DNA: TGTGCCAGCAGCTCCCGGACAGGGGGCGGAGATACGCAGTATTTT. This translates into CASSSRTGGGDTQYF. Using reference TRBV13 and TRBJ2-3 for the parts outside the CDR3, the full variable domain is AAGVIQSPRHLIKEKRETATLKCYPIPRHDTVYWYQQGPGQDPQFLISFYEKMQSDKGSIPDRFSAQQFSDYHSELNMSSLELGDSALYFCASSSRTGGGDTQYFGPGTRLTVL.